One sample yielded the 19 T cell receptor beta chains listed below, sequenced in a study of identifying expanded T cells in peripheral blood. Data came from immunoSEQ multiplex PCR; TCRdb stores just in-frame clones and leaves some out. The sample shows tens of thousands of clones, around four fifths of them seen only once. Sequencing input: blood. The receptor set was obtained from a person aged 18 to 70 in good health.

The chain has TRBV7-2 and TRBJ2-7; perhaps TRBD1 as D (6 bases). The CDR3 is 14 residues long. The germline CDR1 and CDR2 sequences are SGHTA and FQGNSA. V was pared by 0 bases and J by 6 bases, with 12 bases between. CDR3 amino acids: CASSLAYRDVEQYF. The CDR3 coding sequence is TGTGCCAGCAGCTTAGCATACAGGGATGTCGAGCAGTACTTC.

This rearrangement joins TRBV6-5 to TRBJ2-3; D is possibly TRBD1 (5 bases). CDR3 size: 15 residues. Germline CDR1 reads MNHEY; CDR2 reads SVGAGI. Trimming removed 7 bases at V and 4 bases at J, with 18 bases between. Here the CDR3 DNA reads TGTGCCAGCATTAATCAGGGCCTATTCCCAGATACGCAGTATTTT. Its protein product is CASINQGLFPDTQYF.

The gene calls are TRBV30 and TRBJ1-1; D not resolved. The CDR3 is 13 residues long. Germline V gene sequence: CDR1 GTSNPN, CDR2 SVGIG (reference sequence). With 3 bases removed from V and 0 bases from J, the gap between germline ends came to 8 bases. Written as DNA, the CDR3 is TGTGCCTGGAGGGCTAATTTGAACACTGAAGCTTTCTTT. Translating it yields CAWRANLNTEAFF.

The chain carries TRBV7-2 and TRBJ2-4, with D hard to call. In germline, CDR1 is SGHTA, CDR2 FQGNSA. This CDR3 has 16 amino acids. V was cut by 3 bases and J by 0 bases, with 12 bases left in between. In DNA form, the CDR3 reads TGTGCCAGCAGCTTTTCAGGAGCCCTAGCCAAAAACATTCAGTACTTC. Amino acid sequence: CASSFSGALAKNIQYF.

The chain carries TRBV6-6 and TRBJ2-1; TRBD2 aligns across 8 bases. CDR3 size: 11 residues. Germline CDR1 reads MNHNY; CDR2 reads SVGAGI (reference sequence). Trimming took 9 bases from V and 6 from J; bases not matched to a gene: 1. The CDR3 region has the DNA TGTGCCAGTAGCGGGGCCAATGAGCAGTTCTTC. It encodes CASSGANEQFF.

This clone showed up just a few times. This sequence joins TRBV30 and TRBJ2-1, with unresolved D. Trimming cost V 4 bases and J 2 bases, with 12 bases left between them. CDR3 length: 14 amino acids. The germline V gene encodes CDR1 GTSNPN and CDR2 SVGIG (reference sequence). The DNA for the CDR3 is TGTGCCTGGAAAGCAGTTGGCCCCTACAATGAGCAGTTCTTC. This translates into CAWKAVGPYNEQFF.

As to this clone: Germline is not matched at one junction end, which may reflect a read error. In the same sample, other DNA sequences code for this CDR3. The chain carries TRBV5-6 and TRBJ1-1; no clear D. Germline V gives CDR1 SGHDT, CDR2 YYEEEE. The CDR3 totals 13 residues. CDR3 in amino acids: CASSLWVGAEAFF. In nucleotides, the CDR3 is TGTGCCAGTAGCTTGTGGGTTGGTGCTGAAGCTTTCTTT.

The V and J genes are TRBV11-2 and TRBJ2-2; D might be TRBD2 (6 bases). The CDR3 runs to 14 residues. The V end lost 5 bases, the J end lost 11 bases, and 18 bases lay between the germline ends. Germline-derived CDR1 and CDR2 are SGHAT and FQNNGV. This CDR3 reads CASSPVGGRSELFF. CDR3 DNA: TGTGCCAGCAGCCCCGTGGGGGGTCGGTCTGAGCTGTTTTTT.

The table lists this clone with a count of one. The chain links TRBV27 to TRBJ2-7; D assignment may be TRBD1 or TRBD2 (6 bases each). Germline V lookup: CDR1 MNHEY, CDR2 SMNVEV (reference sequence). Trimming took 10 bases from V and 6 from J, leaving 19 bases between them. This CDR3 is built from 13 residues. CDR3 in amino acids: CANQEGHQGEQYV. In DNA, the CDR3 is TGTGCCAACCAGGAGGGACATCAGGGCGAGCAGTACGTC.

The chain joins TRBV5-1 to TRBJ1-2, with TRBD1 matching 8 bases. J gave up 6 bases and V 2 bases, and 6 bases lay outside the gene matches. Germline V gene data show CDR1 as SGHRS and CDR2 as YFSETQ. This CDR3 region has 14 residues. CDR3 DNA: TGCGCCAGCAGCTTAACAGGGGGAGGTGATGGCTACACCTTC. Its protein is CASSLTGGGDGYTF. The full variable domain, completed using reference TRBV5-1 and TRBJ1-2, is KAGVTQTPRYLIKTRGQQVTLSCSPISGHRSVSWYQQTPGQGLQFLFEYFSETQRNKGNFPGRFSGRQFSNSRSEMNVSTLELGDSALYLCASSLTGGGDGYTFGSGTRLTVV.

V usage is TRBV6-1 and J usage is TRBJ2-7; TRBD2 aligns across 7 bases. The CDR3 has 13 amino acids. After removal of 7 bases from V and 6 bases from J, the junction contained 9 bases not matched to a gene. CDR1 is MNHNS and CDR2 is SASEGT in the germline V gene. CDR3 coding DNA: TGTGCCAGCAAGACTAGCAATCGGGGCGAGCAGTACGTC. Amino acid sequence: CASKTSNRGEQYV.

The rearrangement links TRBV19 to TRBJ2-5, with TRBD2 identical over 12 bases. Trimming cost V 3 bases and J 2 bases; bases outside gene matches: 7. Germline-derived CDR1 and CDR2 are LNHDA and SQIVND (reference sequence). CDR3 length: 17 amino acids. Here the CDR3 reads CASSMSGLAGGQETQYF. CDR3 coding DNA: TGTGCCAGTAGTATGTCAGGGCTAGCGGGAGGGCAAGAGACCCAGTACTTC.

The count of this clone is one. The chain links TRBV6-1 to TRBJ2-1, with TRBD2 matching 14 bases. This CDR3 contains 16 residues. V was clipped by 4 bases and J by 9 bases; unmatched bases: 8. CDR1 is MNHNS, CDR2 SASEGT, per germline. The CDR3 sequence: CASSAGTSGSLGEQFF. CDR3 coding DNA: TGTGCCAGCAGTGCCGGGACTAGCGGGAGTCTGGGTGAGCAGTTCTTC.

The chain has TRBV6-6 and TRBJ1-5; D gene ambiguous. The length of the CDR3 is 13 residues. Per germline, CDR1 MNHNY and CDR2 SVGAGI (reference sequence). Trimming pared 5 bases from V and 5 bases from J, leaving 10 bases between. CDR3 coding DNA: TGTGCCAGCAGTCAAGGTTATCATCAGCCCCAGCATTTT. The encoded protein is CASSQGYHQPQHF.

The rearrangement links TRBV6-5 to TRBJ2-7; 10 positions match TRBD2. J was trimmed by 7 bases and V by 8 bases; bases with no gene match: 8. The CDR3 contains 13 residues. The V gene's germline CDR1 is MNHEY and CDR2 SVGAGI. The CDR3 region is CASGLAGGREQYF. The DNA for the CDR3 is TGTGCCAGCGGATTAGCGGGGGGAAGGGAGCAGTACTTC.

The chain employs TRBV7-9 and TRBJ2-1, with unresolved D. CDR1 is SEHNR and CDR2 is FQNEAQ in the germline V gene (reference sequence). The CDR3 consists of 13 residues. With 1 base removed from V and 6 bases from J, the gap between germline ends came to 7 bases. CDR3 DNA sequence: TGTGCCAGCAGCTTAGGAGGAACCAATGAGCAGTTCTTC. Translated, it gives CASSLGGTNEQFF.

The chain has TRBV27 and TRBJ2-3, with D tentatively TRBD1 or TRBD2 (5 bases each). Germline V gene lookup returns CDR1 MNHEY and CDR2 SMNVEV (reference sequence). Trimming removed 2 bases from V and 1 base from J, with 13 bases in between. The CDR3 is 16 amino acids. CDR3 coding DNA: TGTGCCAGCAGTTTAGGGACCCCATGGGGCACAGATACGCAGTATTTT. Its protein is CASSLGTPWGTDTQYF.

V usage is TRBV7-9 and J usage is TRBJ2-3; 10 bases agree with TRBD2. V shed 5 bases, J shed 5 bases, and the junction held 10 bases outside the gene matches. This CDR3 is built from 16 residues. Per the germline V gene, CDR1 is SEHNR and CDR2 is FQNEAQ (reference sequence). The CDR3 DNA reads as TGTGCCAGCAGCCCATATAGCGGGAGGAGAGGAGATACGCAGTATTTT. Its translation: CASSPYSGRRGDTQYF.

The rearrangement uses TRBV4-2 and TRBJ2-7, with TRBD2 identical over 10 bases. In germline, CDR1 is LGHNA, CDR2 YNFKEQ. V lost 2 bases and J lost 3; bases outside the gene matches: 1. CDR3 length: 14 amino acids. DNA for the CDR3: TGTGCCAGCAGCCAACCTAGCGGGAGCTACGAGCAGTACTTC. Translating gives CASSQPSGSYEQYF.